This T cell receptor (beta chain) originates from a study of T cell responses to AZD1222 COVID-19 vaccine. Study-wide points: Targets within unmutated variant regions were reportedly found for nearly half of spike-specific TCRs. Clonal diversity was possibly underestimated; the donors were predominantly white British and more often female. After the peak T cell response, and only then, were repertoires sampled.

Pooling covered second doses at about 4 or about 12 weeks. From germline, CDR1 is SGHTA and CDR2 FQGNSA. CDR3 length: 14 amino acids. V was shortened by 6 bases and J by 6 bases, with 14 bases between the two germline ends. On this clone: Its antigen is unknown.

Assay used: immunoSEQ multiplex PCR; TCRdb lists only in-frame clones, some missing. The sample yields around 99,000 clones, about 89% seen once. This clonotype was obtained from an adult who received the AZD1222 COVID-19 vaccine. The V and J genes are TRBV7-2 and TRBJ2-2, with TRBD1 as a possible D gene (5 bases). The sequencing here drew on peripheral blood, taken 28 days after the second AZD1222 dose. CDR3 bases: TGTGCCAGCAGTTCAGGCATAGGGGCCGGGGAGCTGTTTTTT. This translates into CASSSGIGAGELFF. The full variable domain, its missing parts supplied by reference TRBV7-2 and TRBJ2-2, is GAGVSQSPSNKVTEKGKDVELRCDPISGHTALYWYRQSLGQGLEFLIYFQGNSAPDKSGLPSDRFSAERTGGSVSTLTIQRTQQEDSAVYLCASSSGIGAGELFFGEGSRLTVL.